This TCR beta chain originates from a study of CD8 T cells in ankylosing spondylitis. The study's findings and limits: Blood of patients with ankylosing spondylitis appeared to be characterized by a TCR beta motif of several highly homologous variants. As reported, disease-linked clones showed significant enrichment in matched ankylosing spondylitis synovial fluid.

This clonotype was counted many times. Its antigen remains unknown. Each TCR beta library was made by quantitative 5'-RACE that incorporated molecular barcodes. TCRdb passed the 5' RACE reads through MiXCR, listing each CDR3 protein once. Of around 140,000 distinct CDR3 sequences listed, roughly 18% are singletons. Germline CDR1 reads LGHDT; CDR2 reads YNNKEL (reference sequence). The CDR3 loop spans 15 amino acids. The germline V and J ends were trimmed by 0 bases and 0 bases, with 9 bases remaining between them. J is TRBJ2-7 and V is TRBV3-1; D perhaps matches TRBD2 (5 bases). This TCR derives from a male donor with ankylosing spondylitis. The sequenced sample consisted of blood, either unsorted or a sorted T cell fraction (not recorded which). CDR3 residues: CASSQERLASYEQYF. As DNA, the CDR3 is TGTGCCAGCAGCCAAGAAAGGCTAGCCTCCTACGAGCAGTACTTC.